Presented here are 10 T cell receptor beta chains from one specimen sequenced in a study of breast tumors, draining lymph nodes, adjacent tissues. TCRdb fed the multiplex PCR reads into MiXCR, producing one record per CDR3 protein. The sample gives around 290,000 distinct CDR3 sequences, 30% of which show up once; 0.85% to 1.2% is in the top ten. Breast cancer patients provided tissue from their axillary draining lymph nodes. Sequencing used axillary lymph node tissue. These receptors were collected from a female donor with breast cancer. Some clones in this sample may be carry-over from other donors' samples.

The gene calls are TRBV5-1 and TRBJ1-2; TRBD1 agrees at 8 bases. The CDR3 is 15 amino acids. V gave up 4 bases and J gave up 5 bases; unmatched junction bases: 10. Per the germline V gene, CDR1 is SGHRS and CDR2 is YFSETQ. The CDR3 bases are TGCGCCAGCAGCCAAGGACAGGGTCTGGCATATGGCTACACCTTC. The encoded protein is CASSQGQGLAYGYTF.

This clonotype was detected ten times or more. This chain links TRBV4-3 with TRBJ1-6; no reliable D call. The CDR3 spans 16 residues. The germline gives CDR1 LGHNA, CDR2 YSLEER. V lost 0 bases and J 0 bases, leaving 6 bases between the germline ends. The CDR3 region has the DNA TGCGCCAGCAGCCAAGATCATCGCTCCTATAATTCACCCCTCCACTTT. This translates into CASSQDHRSYNSPLHF.

The chain is built from TRBV6-2 or TRBV6-3 and TRBJ2-7, with D perhaps TRBD1 or TRBD2 (6 bases each). The CDR3 consists of 15 residues. Trimming removed 6 bases from V and 3 bases from J, with 18 bases in between. The germline V gene encodes CDR1 MNHEY and CDR2 SVGEGT. The CDR3: CASRPQQGGFYEQYF. In nucleotides, the CDR3 is TGTGCCAGCAGACCCCAACAGGGAGGTTTCTACGAGCAGTACTTC.

In regard to this clonotype: A much larger clonotype is one base distant, so this may be a read error. The V gene is TRBV20-1, the J gene TRBJ2-5, with unresolved D. The germline V gene encodes CDR1 DFQATT and CDR2 SNEGSKA (reference sequence). Trimming removed 3 bases at V and 7 bases at J, with 18 bases between. This CDR3 has 14 amino acids. CDR3 bases: TGCAGTGCTAGTTCGGGCTTAGAACGAGCGACCCAGTACTTC. This gives the protein CSASSGLERATQYF.

In this sample, this clonotype turned up many times. The rearrangement uses TRBV20-1 and TRBJ2-7, with D possibly matching TRBD1 (6 bases). V lost 6 bases to trimming and J lost 1 base, with 16 bases between them. This CDR3 spans 14 amino acids. The germline V gene has CDR1 DFQATT and CDR2 SNEGSKA (reference sequence). The chain's CDR3 is CSASGVRGSYEQYF. As DNA, the CDR3 is TGCAGTGCCAGCGGCGTCAGGGGTTCCTACGAGCAGTACTTC.

This clonotype was found many times. The rearrangement uses TRBV4-2 and TRBJ1-2; the match to TRBD1 covers 9 bases. V was pared by 1 base and J by 6 bases, with 6 bases of the junction left unmatched. The CDR3 has 15 residues. Germline lookup yields CDR1 LGHNA and CDR2 YNFKEQ. The CDR3 coding sequence is TGTGCCAGCAGCCAAGCTAAGACAGGGGGGAATGGCTACACCTTC. Its translation: CASSQAKTGGNGYTF.

Many counts were recorded for this clonotype. The chain couples TRBV19 to TRBJ1-2; unclear D gene. The CDR3 totals 15 residues. Trimming removed 7 bases at V and 0 bases at J, with 15 bases between. Germline V gene lookup returns CDR1 LNHDA and CDR2 SQIVND (reference sequence). CDR3 in DNA: TGTGCCAGTACGCGAGCCCGCAGTACTAACTATGGCTACACCTTC. It is translated as CASTRARSTNYGYTF.

This clonotype appeared many times. The gene calls are TRBV20-1 and TRBJ2-7; D possibly corresponds to TRBD2 (6 bases). This CDR3 has 15 residues. Trimming cost V 3 bases and J 2 bases, with 17 bases left between them. Germline V gene lookup returns CDR1 DFQATT and CDR2 SNEGSKA (reference sequence). The CDR3 nucleotides read TGCAGTGCTAGGGGGGACTCTCGCCACCCCTACGAGCAGTACTTC. Its translation: CSARGDSRHPYEQYF.

This clonotype was recorded only once. J is TRBJ1-6 and V is TRBV6-1; TRBD1 is a possible D gene (5 bases). Trimming removed 6 bases from V and 7 bases from J, with 16 bases in between. The CDR3 loop spans 15 amino acids. CDR1 and CDR2 from the germline V gene are MNHNS and SASEGT. CDR3 sequence: CASRQDGTENSPLHF. CDR3 bases: TGTGCCAGCAGGCAGGACGGGACCGAGAATTCACCCCTCCACTTT.

This clonotype was detected ten times or more. CDR3 in amino acids: CATSRRDKSSYNEQFF. CDR3 in DNA: TGTGCCACCAGTCGGCGGGATAAGAGCTCCTACAATGAGCAGTTCTTC. The chain recombines TRBV24-1 with TRBJ2-1; TRBD2 is a possible D gene (6 bases). V lost 6 bases to trimming and J lost 0 bases, with 14 bases between them. In germline, CDR1 is KGHDR, CDR2 SFDVKD. CDR3 size: 16 residues.